The rows below give T cell receptor beta chains drawn from one sample of a study of cytomegalovirus exposure and HLA in healthy donors. The assay was immunoSEQ multiplex PCR, and TCRdb's table has in-frame clones only and misses some. The table records roughly 120,000 clones, about 78% of them present only once. Sequencing was performed on PBMCs. The receptors come from a woman aged 25-40 years in good health and CMV-seropositive. Both conserved end residues are part of each CDR3. A D gene is named only where the DNA matches it firmly. A row's size may be missing; if present it is once, few, many or a size class.

v_gene: TRBV5-1
abundance: .
d_gene: .
j_gene: TRBJ1-2
CDR3aa: CASSLVAENYGYTF
CDR3nt: TGCGCCAGCAGCTTGGTAGCAGAAAACTATGGCTACACCTTC

v_gene: TRBV6-1
abundance: .
d_gene: TRBD2
j_gene: TRBJ2-3
CDR3aa: CASRLAGGPDTQYF
CDR3nt: TGTGCCAGCAGACTAGCGGGAGGGCCGGATACGCAGTATTTT

v_gene: TRBV11-3
abundance: .
d_gene: .
j_gene: TRBJ2-2
CDR3aa: CASSAPVWAEKNTGELFF
CDR3nt: TGTGCCAGCAGCGCCCCGGTTTGGGCTGAAAAAAACACCGGGGAGCTGTTTTTT

v_gene: TRBV5-8
abundance: .
d_gene: .
j_gene: TRBJ1-2
CDR3aa: CASSLDLTFGYTF
CDR3nt: TGTGCCAGCAGCTTGGACTTGACATTTGGCTACACCTTC

v_gene: TRBV11-1
abundance: .
d_gene: .
j_gene: TRBJ2-1
CDR3aa: CASSLQFSQRDEQFF
CDR3nt: TGTGCCAGCAGCTTACAGTTCTCTCAGCGGGATGAGCAGTTCTTC

v_gene: TRBV19
abundance: .
d_gene: .
j_gene: TRBJ1-5
CDR3aa: CASTRGDGNQPQHF
CDR3nt: TGTGCCAGTACCCGGGGGGACGGCAATCAGCCCCAGCATTTT

v_gene: TRBV7-9
abundance: few
d_gene: .
j_gene: TRBJ1-6
CDR3aa: CASRHEDGYSYNSPLHF
CDR3nt: TGTGCCAGCAGACACGAGGATGGCTACTCCTATAATTCACCCCTCCACTTT

v_gene: TRBV14
abundance: .
d_gene: .
j_gene: TRBJ1-1
CDR3aa: CASSQGRRAGVNTEAFF
CDR3nt: TGTGCCAGCAGCCAAGGGCGGCGGGCAGGGGTGAACACTGAAGCTTTCTTT

v_gene: TRBV6-5
abundance: few
d_gene: .
j_gene: TRBJ2-2
CDR3aa: CASSEQSSTGELFF
CDR3nt: TGTGCCAGCAGTGAACAGAGTAGCACCGGGGAGCTGTTTTTT

v_gene: TRBV6-1
abundance: .
d_gene: .
j_gene: TRBJ2-2
CDR3aa: CASNSARGGELFF
CDR3nt: TGTGCCAGCAACTCAGCCAGGGGCGGGGAGCTGTTTTTT

v_gene: TRBV19
abundance: once
d_gene: .
j_gene: TRBJ2-7
CDR3aa: CASSIITGDEQYF
CDR3nt: TGTGCCAGTAGTATCATAACAGGCGACGAGCAGTACTTC

v_gene: TRBV14
abundance: .
d_gene: TRBD1
j_gene: TRBJ1-2
CDR3aa: CASSTGTGAFLYGYTF
CDR3nt: TGTGCCAGCAGCACCGGGACAGGGGCCTTTCTCTATGGCTACACCTTC

v_gene: TRBV18
abundance: .
d_gene: .
j_gene: TRBJ1-3
CDR3aa: CASSPLAGNSGNTIYF
CDR3nt: TGTGCCAGCTCACCACTGGCAGGAAACTCTGGAAACACCATATATTTT

v_gene: TRBV4-2
abundance: few
d_gene: .
j_gene: TRBJ2-3
CDR3aa: CASSLNGGPSTDTQYF
CDR3nt: TGTGCCAGCAGCTTAAACGGGGGGCCCAGCACAGATACGCAGTATTTT

v_gene: TRBV15
abundance: .
d_gene: TRBD1
j_gene: TRBJ1-1
CDR3aa: CATSRGTGRTEAFF
CDR3nt: TGTGCCACCAGCAGAGGGACAGGGCGGACTGAAGCTTTCTTT

v_gene: TRBV6-5
abundance: .
d_gene: TRBD2
j_gene: TRBJ2-1
CDR3aa: CASKPGLAVYNEQFF
CDR3nt: TGTGCCAGCAAACCGGGACTAGCGGTTTACAATGAGCAGTTCTTC

v_gene: TRBV5-1
abundance: .
d_gene: .
j_gene: TRBJ1-2
CDR3aa: CASSLSPTAANYGYTF
CDR3nt: TGCGCCAGCAGCTTGTCACCAACAGCAGCTAACTATGGCTACACCTTC

v_gene: TRBV5-1
abundance: .
d_gene: .
j_gene: TRBJ1-2
CDR3aa: CASSLRTDVNYGYTF
CDR3nt: TGCGCCAGCAGCCTAAGGACAGATGTTAACTATGGCTACACCTTC

v_gene: TRBV2
abundance: .
d_gene: TRBD1
j_gene: TRBJ2-3
CDR3aa: CASRADRERTDTQYF
CDR3nt: TGTGCCAGCAGAGCCGACAGGGAGCGGACAGATACGCAGTATTTT

v_gene: TRBV19
abundance: .
d_gene: TRBD1
j_gene: TRBJ1-5
CDR3aa: CASSMDRGSNQPQHF
CDR3nt: TGTGCCAGTAGTATGGACAGGGGGAGCAATCAGCCCCAGCATTTT

v_gene: TRBV6-5
abundance: .
d_gene: .
j_gene: TRBJ1-2
CDR3aa: CASSDPGSDYGYTF
CDR3nt: TGTGCCAGCAGCGATCCAGGGTCTGACTATGGCTACACCTTC

v_gene: TRBV10-3
abundance: .
d_gene: TRBD2
j_gene: TRBJ2-7
CDR3aa: CAIKAAGVSPSEQYF
CDR3nt: TGTGCCATCAAAGCCGCGGGAGTATCTCCCTCCGAGCAGTACTTC

v_gene: TRBV7-8
abundance: few
d_gene: .
j_gene: TRBJ1-1
CDR3aa: CASSLVSGEAFF
CDR3nt: TGTGCCAGCAGCTTAGTTTCGGGTGAAGCTTTCTTT

v_gene: TRBV7-9
abundance: .
d_gene: .
j_gene: TRBJ2-3
CDR3aa: CASSPGTDTQYF
CDR3nt: TGTGCCAGCAGCCCCGGGACAGATACGCAGTATTTT

v_gene: TRBV7-2
abundance: .
d_gene: .
j_gene: TRBJ2-7
CDR3aa: CASSLRRGESYEQYF
CDR3nt: TGTGCCAGCAGCTTAAGGCGGGGAGAATCCTACGAGCAGTACTTC

v_gene: TRBV10-3
abundance: .
d_gene: .
j_gene: TRBJ2-5
CDR3aa: CAIRAVQSQETQYF
CDR3nt: TGTGCCATCAGAGCTGTACAGTCGCAAGAGACCCAGTACTTC

v_gene: TRBV28
abundance: .
d_gene: .
j_gene: TRBJ1-6
CDR3aa: CASSLAPEYNSPLHF
CDR3nt: TGTGCCAGCAGTTTGGCCCCAGAATATAATTCACCCCTCCACTTT

v_gene: TRBV2
abundance: .
d_gene: .
j_gene: TRBJ1-5
CDR3aa: CASSGRRASNQPQHF
CDR3nt: TGTGCCAGCAGTGGCCGCAGGGCTAGCAATCAGCCCCAGCATTTT

v_gene: TRBV7-9
abundance: once
d_gene: TRBD1
j_gene: TRBJ2-7
CDR3aa: CSSSFTRGTGGEQYF
CDR3nt: TGTTCCAGCAGCTTCACCCGCGGGACAGGCGGCGAGCAGTACTTC

v_gene: TRBV18
abundance: .
d_gene: TRBD1
j_gene: TRBJ1-3
CDR3aa: CASSPGTGWSSGNTIYF
CDR3nt: TGTGCCAGCTCACCCGGGACAGGGTGGTCTTCTGGAAACACCATATATTTT

v_gene: TRBV19
abundance: .
d_gene: TRBD1
j_gene: TRBJ1-2
CDR3aa: CASSFPGQGMSGYTF
CDR3nt: TGTGCCAGTAGTTTTCCCGGACAGGGGATGTCGGGCTACACCTTC

v_gene: TRBV7-8
abundance: .
d_gene: TRBD2
j_gene: TRBJ2-1
CDR3aa: CASSFLGGGNEQFF
CDR3nt: TGTGCCAGCAGCTTCTTGGGGGGGGGCAATGAGCAGTTCTTC

v_gene: TRBV4-1
abundance: .
d_gene: TRBD1
j_gene: TRBJ1-4
CDR3aa: CASSPPRDRATNEKLFF
CDR3nt: TGCGCCAGCAGCCCACCCCGGGACAGGGCAACTAATGAAAAACTGTTTTTT

v_gene: TRBV6-1
abundance: .
d_gene: .
j_gene: TRBJ2-7
CDR3aa: CASSEYGQYYEQYF
CDR3nt: TGTGCCAGCAGTGAGTATGGACAGTACTACGAGCAGTACTTC

v_gene: TRBV25-1
abundance: .
d_gene: TRBD2
j_gene: TRBJ2-1
CDR3aa: CASSALAGESNEQFF
CDR3nt: TGTGCCAGCAGTGCCCTAGCGGGGGAGAGCAATGAGCAGTTCTTC

v_gene: TRBV5-1
abundance: .
d_gene: TRBD2
j_gene: TRBJ2-5
CDR3aa: CASSLATGGLAEETQYF
CDR3nt: TGCGCCAGCAGCTTGGCCACCGGCGGCCTAGCGGAAGAGACCCAGTACTTC

v_gene: TRBV18
abundance: .
d_gene: .
j_gene: TRBJ1-2
CDR3aa: CASSPGGPYGYTF
CDR3nt: TGTGCCAGCTCACCAGGAGGGCCCTATGGCTACACCTTC

v_gene: TRBV6-1
abundance: .
d_gene: TRBD2
j_gene: TRBJ2-3
CDR3aa: CASSETSGGADTQYF
CDR3nt: TGTGCCAGCAGTGAAACTAGCGGGGGGGCAGATACGCAGTATTTT

v_gene: TRBV6-1
abundance: .
d_gene: .
j_gene: TRBJ1-2
CDR3aa: CASRTVGLGYGYTF
CDR3nt: TGTGCCAGCAGGACGGTGGGCCTCGGCTATGGCTACACCTTC

v_gene: TRBV6-1
abundance: .
d_gene: TRBD1
j_gene: TRBJ1-2
CDR3aa: CASSERGTGFGYGYTF
CDR3nt: TGTGCCAGCAGTGAACGAGGGACAGGGTTCGGGTATGGCTACACCTTC

v_gene: TRBV19
abundance: few
d_gene: .
j_gene: TRBJ1-4
CDR3aa: CASSTEAAGRTNEKLFF
CDR3nt: TGTGCCAGTAGTACGGAAGCCGCAGGGCGAACTAATGAAAAACTGTTTTTT

v_gene: TRBV7-9
abundance: .
d_gene: .
j_gene: TRBJ2-7
CDR3aa: CASSLRGGYEQYF
CDR3nt: TGTGCCAGCAGCTTGAGAGGAGGGTACGAGCAGTACTTC

v_gene: TRBV2
abundance: .
d_gene: .
j_gene: TRBJ1-2
CDR3aa: CASSAGVNYGYTF
CDR3nt: TGTGCCAGCAGTGCAGGGGTTAACTATGGCTACACCTTC

v_gene: TRBV5-4
abundance: few
d_gene: .
j_gene: TRBJ1-5
CDR3aa: CASSPSGGQPQHF
CDR3nt: TGTGCCAGCAGCCCCTCCGGGGGTCAGCCCCAGCATTTT

v_gene: TRBV14
abundance: .
d_gene: .
j_gene: TRBJ1-3
CDR3aa: CASSQEDIADTIYF
CDR3nt: TGTGCCAGCAGCCAAGAGGACATAGCGGACACCATATATTTT

v_gene: TRBV27
abundance: .
d_gene: .
j_gene: TRBJ2-1
CDR3aa: CASSLTAQADITYNEQFF
CDR3nt: TGTGCCAGCAGTTTGACTGCACAGGCAGATATCACCTACAATGAGCAGTTCTTC